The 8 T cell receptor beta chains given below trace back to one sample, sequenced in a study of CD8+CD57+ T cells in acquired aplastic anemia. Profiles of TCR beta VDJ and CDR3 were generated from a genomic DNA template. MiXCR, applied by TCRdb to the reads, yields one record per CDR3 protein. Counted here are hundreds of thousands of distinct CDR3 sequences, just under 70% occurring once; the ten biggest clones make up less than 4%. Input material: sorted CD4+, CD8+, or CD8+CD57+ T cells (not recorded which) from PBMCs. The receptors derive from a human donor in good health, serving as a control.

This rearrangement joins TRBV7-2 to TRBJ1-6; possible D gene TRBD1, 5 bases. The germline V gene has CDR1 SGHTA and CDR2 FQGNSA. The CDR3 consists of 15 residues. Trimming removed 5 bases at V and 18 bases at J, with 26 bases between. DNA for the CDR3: TGTGCCAGCAGCCGAGGGGAGTATAGACAGTCTCTTGGCCACTTT. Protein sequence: CASSRGEYRQSLGHF.

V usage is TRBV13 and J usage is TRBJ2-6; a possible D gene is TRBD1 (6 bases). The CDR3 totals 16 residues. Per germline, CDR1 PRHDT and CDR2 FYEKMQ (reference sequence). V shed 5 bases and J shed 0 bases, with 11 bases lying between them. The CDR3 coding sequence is TGTGCCAGCAGCCGAGACAGGACCTCTGGGGCCAACGTCCTGACTTTC. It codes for CASSRDRTSGANVLTF.

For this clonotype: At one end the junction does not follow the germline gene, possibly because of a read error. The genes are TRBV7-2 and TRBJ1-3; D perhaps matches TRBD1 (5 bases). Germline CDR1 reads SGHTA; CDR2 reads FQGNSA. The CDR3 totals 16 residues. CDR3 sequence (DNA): TGCGCCAGCAGCTTGGCGGGGACCATCTCTGGAAACACCATATATTTT. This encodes CASSLAGTISGNTIYF.

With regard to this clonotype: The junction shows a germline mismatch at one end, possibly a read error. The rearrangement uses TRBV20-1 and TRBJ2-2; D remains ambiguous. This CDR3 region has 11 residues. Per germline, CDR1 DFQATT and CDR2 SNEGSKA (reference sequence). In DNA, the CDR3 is TGCAGTGCTAGGCACACAGGGGAGCTGTTTTTT. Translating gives CSARHTGELFF.

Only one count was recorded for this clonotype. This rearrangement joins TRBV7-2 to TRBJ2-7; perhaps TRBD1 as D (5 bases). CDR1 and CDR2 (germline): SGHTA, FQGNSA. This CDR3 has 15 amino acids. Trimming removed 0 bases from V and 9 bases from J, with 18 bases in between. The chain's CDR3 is CASSLARQSTYTQYF. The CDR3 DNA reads TGTGCCAGCAGCTTAGCGAGACAGAGCACATATACGCAGTACTTC.

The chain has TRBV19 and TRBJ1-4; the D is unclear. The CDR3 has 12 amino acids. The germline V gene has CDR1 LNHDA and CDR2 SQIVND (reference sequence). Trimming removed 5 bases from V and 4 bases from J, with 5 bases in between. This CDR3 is CASSEGNEKLFF. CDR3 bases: TGTGCCAGTAGTGAGGGTAATGAAAAACTGTTTTTT. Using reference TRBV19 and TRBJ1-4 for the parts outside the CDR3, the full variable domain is DGGITQSPKYLFRKEGQNVTLSCEQNLNHDAMYWYRQDPGQGLRLIYYSQIVNDFQKGDIAEGYSVSREKKESFPLTVTSAQKNPTAFYLCASSEGNEKLFFGSGTQLSVL.

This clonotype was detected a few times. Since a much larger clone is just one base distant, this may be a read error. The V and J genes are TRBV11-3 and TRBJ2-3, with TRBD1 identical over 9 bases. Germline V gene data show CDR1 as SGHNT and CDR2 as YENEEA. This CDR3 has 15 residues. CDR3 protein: CVSSLGTGKADTQYF. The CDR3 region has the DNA TGTGTCAGCAGCTTAGGGACAGGGAAAGCAGATACGCAGTATTTT.

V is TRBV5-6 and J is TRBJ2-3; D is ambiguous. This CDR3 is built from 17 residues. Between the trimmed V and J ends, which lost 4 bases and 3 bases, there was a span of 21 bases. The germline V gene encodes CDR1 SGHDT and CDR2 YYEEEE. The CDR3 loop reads CASSPVTPTGRTDTQYF. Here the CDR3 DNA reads TGTGCCAGCAGCCCGGTGACGCCCACCGGCAGAACAGATACGCAGTATTTT. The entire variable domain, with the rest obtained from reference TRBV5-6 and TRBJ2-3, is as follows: DAGVTQSPTHLIKTRGQQVTLRCSPKSGHDTVSWYQQALGQGPQFIFQYYEEEERQRGNFPDRFSGHQFPNYSSELNVNALLLGDSALYLCASSPVTPTGRTDTQYFGPGTRLTVL.